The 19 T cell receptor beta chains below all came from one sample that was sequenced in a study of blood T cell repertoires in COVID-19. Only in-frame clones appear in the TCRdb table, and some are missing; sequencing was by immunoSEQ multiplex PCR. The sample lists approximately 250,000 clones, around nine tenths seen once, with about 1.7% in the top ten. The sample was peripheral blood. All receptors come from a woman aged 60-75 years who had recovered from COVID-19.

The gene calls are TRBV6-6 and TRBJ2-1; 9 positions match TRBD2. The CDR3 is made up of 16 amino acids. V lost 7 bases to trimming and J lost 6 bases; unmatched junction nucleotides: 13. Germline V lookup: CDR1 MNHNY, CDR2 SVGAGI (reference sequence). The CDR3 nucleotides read TGTGCCAGCATTCTCGGGCCGGGACTAGCCCCCAATGAGCAGTTCTTC. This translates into CASILGPGLAPNEQFF.

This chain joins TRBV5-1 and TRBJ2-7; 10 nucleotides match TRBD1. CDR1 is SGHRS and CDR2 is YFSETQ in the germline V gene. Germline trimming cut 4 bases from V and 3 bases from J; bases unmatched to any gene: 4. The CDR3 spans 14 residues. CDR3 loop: CASSDRDRGYEQYF. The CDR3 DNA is TGCGCCAGCAGCGACCGGGACAGGGGCTACGAGCAGTACTTC.

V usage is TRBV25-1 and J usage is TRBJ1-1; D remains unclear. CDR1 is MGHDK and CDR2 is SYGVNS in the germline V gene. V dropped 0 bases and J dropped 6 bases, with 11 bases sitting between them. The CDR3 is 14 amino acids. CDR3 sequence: CASSEYLDNAEAFF. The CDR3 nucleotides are TGTGCCAGCAGTGAATACCTCGACAATGCTGAAGCTTTCTTT.

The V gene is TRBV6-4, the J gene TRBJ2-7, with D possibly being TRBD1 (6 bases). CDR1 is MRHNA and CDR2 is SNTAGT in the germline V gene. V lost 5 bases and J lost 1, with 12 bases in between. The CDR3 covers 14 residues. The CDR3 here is CASSPDRTSYEQYF. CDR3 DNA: TGTGCCAGCAGTCCTGACAGGACATCCTACGAGCAGTACTTC.

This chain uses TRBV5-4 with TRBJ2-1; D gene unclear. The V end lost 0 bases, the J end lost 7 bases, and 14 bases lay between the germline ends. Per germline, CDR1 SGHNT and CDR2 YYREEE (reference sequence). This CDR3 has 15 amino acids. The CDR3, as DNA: TGTGCCAGCAGCTTGGGCCCATCCTACCTAAATGAGCAGTTCTTC. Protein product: CASSLGPSYLNEQFF.

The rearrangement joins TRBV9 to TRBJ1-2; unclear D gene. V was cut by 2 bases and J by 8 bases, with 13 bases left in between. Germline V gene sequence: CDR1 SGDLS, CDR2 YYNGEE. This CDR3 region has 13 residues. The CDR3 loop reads CASSVGFTGGYTF. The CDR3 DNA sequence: TGTGCCAGCAGCGTTGGGTTCACGGGGGGCTACACCTTC.

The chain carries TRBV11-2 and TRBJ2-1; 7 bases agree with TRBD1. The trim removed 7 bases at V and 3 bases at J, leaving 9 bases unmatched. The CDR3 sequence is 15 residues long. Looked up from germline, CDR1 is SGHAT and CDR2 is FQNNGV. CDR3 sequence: CASKSTTGLYNEQFF. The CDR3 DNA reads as TGTGCCAGCAAGTCCACGACAGGGCTCTACAATGAGCAGTTCTTC.

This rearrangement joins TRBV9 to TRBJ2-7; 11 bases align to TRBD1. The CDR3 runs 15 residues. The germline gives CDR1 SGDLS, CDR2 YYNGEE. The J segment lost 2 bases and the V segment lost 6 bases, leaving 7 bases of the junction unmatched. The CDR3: CASTRGQGVAYEQYF. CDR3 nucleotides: TGTGCCAGCACCCGGGGACAGGGGGTGGCCTACGAGCAGTACTTC.

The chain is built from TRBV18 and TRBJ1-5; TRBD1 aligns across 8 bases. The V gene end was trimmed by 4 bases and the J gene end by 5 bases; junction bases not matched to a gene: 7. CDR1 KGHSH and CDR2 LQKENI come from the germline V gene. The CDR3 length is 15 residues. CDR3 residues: CASSLSQTGDQPQHF. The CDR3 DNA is TGTGCCAGCTCACTTTCGCAGACAGGGGATCAGCCCCAGCATTTT.

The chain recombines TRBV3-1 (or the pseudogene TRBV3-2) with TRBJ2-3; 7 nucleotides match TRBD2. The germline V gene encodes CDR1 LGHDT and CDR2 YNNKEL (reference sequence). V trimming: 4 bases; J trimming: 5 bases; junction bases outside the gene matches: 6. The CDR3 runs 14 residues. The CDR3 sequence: CASSPGLGGDTQYF. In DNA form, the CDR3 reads TGTGCCAGCAGCCCTGGACTAGGAGGAGATACGCAGTATTTT.

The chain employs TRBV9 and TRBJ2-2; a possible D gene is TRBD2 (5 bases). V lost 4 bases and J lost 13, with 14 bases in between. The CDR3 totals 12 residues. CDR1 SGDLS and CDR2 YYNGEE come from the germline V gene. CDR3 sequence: CASSPLGEGLFF. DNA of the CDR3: TGTGCCAGCAGCCCCCTGGGTGAGGGGCTGTTTTTT.

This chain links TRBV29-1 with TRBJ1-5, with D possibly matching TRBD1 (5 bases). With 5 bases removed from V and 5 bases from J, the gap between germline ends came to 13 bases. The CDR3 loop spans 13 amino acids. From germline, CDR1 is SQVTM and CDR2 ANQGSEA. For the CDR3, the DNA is TGCAGCGTTACGGCGGGGGTCGATCAGCCCCAGCATTTT. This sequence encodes CSVTAGVDQPQHF.

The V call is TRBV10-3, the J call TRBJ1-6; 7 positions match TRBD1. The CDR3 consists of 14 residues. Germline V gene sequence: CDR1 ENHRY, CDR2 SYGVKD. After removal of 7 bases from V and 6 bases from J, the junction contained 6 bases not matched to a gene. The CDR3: CAITPGQLNSPLHF. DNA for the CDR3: TGTGCCATCACTCCGGGACAGCTTAATTCACCCCTCCACTTT.

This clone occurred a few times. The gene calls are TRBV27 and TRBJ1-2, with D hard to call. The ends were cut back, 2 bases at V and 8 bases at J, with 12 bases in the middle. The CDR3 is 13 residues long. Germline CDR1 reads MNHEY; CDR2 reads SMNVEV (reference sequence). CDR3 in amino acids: CASSLNRLGGYTF. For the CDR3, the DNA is TGTGCCAGCAGTTTAAATCGGTTGGGCGGCTACACCTTC.

The CDR3 reads CASSLRTGRDEQYF. In DNA, the CDR3 is TGTGCCAGCAGCTTACGGACAGGGAGGGACGAGCAGTACTTC. The chain employs TRBV7-9 and TRBJ2-7; the D gene is possibly TRBD1 (8 bases). CDR1 and CDR2 (germline): SEHNR, FQNEAQ (reference sequence). V lost 2 bases and J lost 5, with 13 bases in between. CDR3 length: 14 amino acids.

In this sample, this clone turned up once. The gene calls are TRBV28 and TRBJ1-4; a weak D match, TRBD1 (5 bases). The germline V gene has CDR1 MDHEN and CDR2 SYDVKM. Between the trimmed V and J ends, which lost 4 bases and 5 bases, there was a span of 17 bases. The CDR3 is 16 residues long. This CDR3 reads CASSSAYRPSNEKLFF. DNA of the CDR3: TGTGCCAGCAGTTCCGCATACAGGCCATCGAATGAAAAACTGTTTTTT. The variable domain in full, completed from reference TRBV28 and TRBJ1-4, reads DVKVTQSSRYLVKRTGEKVFLECVQDMDHENMFWYRQDPGLGLRLIYFSYDVKMKEKGDIPEGYSVSREKKERFSLILESASTNQTSMYLCASSSAYRPSNEKLFFGSGTQLSVL.

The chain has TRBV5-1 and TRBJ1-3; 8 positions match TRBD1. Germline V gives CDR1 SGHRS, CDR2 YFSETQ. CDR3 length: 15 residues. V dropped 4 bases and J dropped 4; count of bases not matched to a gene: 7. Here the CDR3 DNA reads TGCGCCAGCAGCAGGGACAGGAGTAGAGGAAACACCATATATTTT. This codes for CASSRDRSRGNTIYF.

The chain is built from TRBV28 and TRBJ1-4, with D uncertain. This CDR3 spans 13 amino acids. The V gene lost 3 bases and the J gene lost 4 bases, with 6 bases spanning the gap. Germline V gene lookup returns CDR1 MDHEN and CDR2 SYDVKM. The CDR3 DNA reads TGTGCCAGCAGTTTTTACGGTAATGAAAAACTGTTTTTT. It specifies CASSFYGNEKLFF. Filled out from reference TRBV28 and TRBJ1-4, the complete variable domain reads DVKVTQSSRYLVKRTGEKVFLECVQDMDHENMFWYRQDPGLGLRLIYFSYDVKMKEKGDIPEGYSVSREKKERFSLILESASTNQTSMYLCASSFYGNEKLFFGSGTQLSVL.

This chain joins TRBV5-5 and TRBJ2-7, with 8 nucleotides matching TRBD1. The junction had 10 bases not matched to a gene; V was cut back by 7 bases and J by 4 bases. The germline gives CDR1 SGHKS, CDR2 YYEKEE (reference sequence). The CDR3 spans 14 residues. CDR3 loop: CASLVTQGAYEQYF. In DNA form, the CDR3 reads TGTGCCAGCCTTGTCACCCAGGGGGCGTACGAGCAGTACTTC.